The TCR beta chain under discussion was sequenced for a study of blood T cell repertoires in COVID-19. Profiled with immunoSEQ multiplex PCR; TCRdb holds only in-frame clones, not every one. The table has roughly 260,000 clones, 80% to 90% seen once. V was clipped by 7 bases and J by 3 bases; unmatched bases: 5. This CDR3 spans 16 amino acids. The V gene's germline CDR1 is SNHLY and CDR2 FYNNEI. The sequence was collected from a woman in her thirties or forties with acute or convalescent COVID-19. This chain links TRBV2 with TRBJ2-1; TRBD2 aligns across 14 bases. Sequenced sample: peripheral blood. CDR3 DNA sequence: TGTGCCAGCACTGGACTAGCGGGGGGCCTCTACAATGAGCAGTTCTTC. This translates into CASTGLAGGLYNEQFF.